This entry describes one T cell receptor (beta chain). No DNA is given; TCRdb re-called the 5' RACE reads and lists each CDR3 protein once. In all, the sample yields 130,000 to 150,000 distinct CDR3 sequences. This entry comes from a study of T cells expressing NK-cell markers. As for the study in general: Beta-chain profiling covered CD3+CD56+NKG2C+, CD3+CD56+NKG2C- and CD3+CD56-NKG2C+ sorted subsets.

CDR3 length: 12 residues. Per germline, CDR1 MNHEY and CDR2 SVGEGT. The sequenced sample was blood T cells: a sorted CD56 or NKG2C T cell subset, CD4+ or CD8+ T cells, or bulk PBMC T cells (not recorded which). The genes are TRBV6-2 or TRBV6-3 and TRBJ2-1; TCRdb's assignment of TRBD2 cannot be checked, as there is no DNA. The receptor was isolated from a man aged 18 to 30 in good health. The CDR3 protein is CASSLGREARFF.